This T cell receptor (beta chain) was retrieved from a study of T and B cells in COVID-19 patients. The overall study: At median age around 37 years, recovered patients were younger than active-infection patients at just over 65. Critical illness requiring mechanical ventilation or extracorporeal membrane oxygenation affected about 65% of the 20 active-infection patients. Broader study findings: Patients with COVID-19 reportedly showed strongly skewed T cell receptor beta variable and joining gene usage. Active COVID-19 showed highly clonal TRB repertoires; recovery showed diversity and richness above healthy donors.

Trimming at V came to 2 bases and at J to 2 bases, leaving 10 bases not matched to a gene. The CDR3 consists of 17 residues. From blood, about 250-500 ng of genomic DNA served as TRB template. In this sample, this clonotype turned up a few times. Its antigen is currently unknown. TRB rearrangements were amplified by multiplex PCR with BIOMED2 TRB-A/B primers. TCRdb re-derived calls from the multiplex PCR reads in MiXCR, one entry per CDR3 protein. The sample records 17,000 or so distinct CDR3 sequences, 27% being singletons. The rearrangement links TRBV12-3 or TRBV12-4 to TRBJ1-2, with 8 bases aligning to TRBD1. Sequencing was carried out using blood. The source of this sequence is a human donor who had recovered from COVID-19. CDR3 region: CASSLILWGQENYGYTF. For the CDR3, the DNA is TGTGCCAGCAGTTTAATCTTGTGGGGACAGGAAAACTATGGCTACACCTTC.